This record looks at one TCR beta chain sequence and its context. The antigen is unknown. These data are taken from a study of CD8 T cells in ankylosing spondylitis. Points from the study as a whole: A TCR beta motif made of under 10 highly homologous variants seemed typical of ankylosing spondylitis blood. Within matched ankylosing spondylitis synovial fluid, disease-linked clones were reportedly significantly enriched.

MiXCR was run by TCRdb on the 5' RACE reads, yielding one entry per CDR3 protein. Seen here are fewer than 500,000 distinct CDR3 sequences, under 25% observed once, and the top ten hold approximately 16%. V lost 6 bases, J lost 2 bases, and 11 bases stayed unmatched. Germline CDR1 and CDR2: LNHDA and SQIVND (reference sequence). The CDR3 sequence is 18 residues long. J is TRBJ2-1 and V is TRBV19; TRBD2 aligns across 12 bases. The sequenced material came from blood, either unsorted or a sorted T cell fraction (not recorded which). This receptor was obtained from a male donor with ankylosing spondylitis. This CDR3 reads CASRWSSGRASTYNEQFF. CDR3 in DNA: TGTGCCAGTAGATGGTCTAGCGGGAGGGCCAGTACCTACAATGAGCAGTTCTTC. The full variable domain, its missing parts supplied by reference TRBV19 and TRBJ2-1, is DGGITQSPKYLFRKEGQNVTLSCEQNLNHDAMYWYRQDPGQGLRLIYYSQIVNDFQKGDIAEGYSVSREKKESFPLTVTSAQKNPTAFYLCASRWSSGRASTYNEQFFGPGTRLTVL.